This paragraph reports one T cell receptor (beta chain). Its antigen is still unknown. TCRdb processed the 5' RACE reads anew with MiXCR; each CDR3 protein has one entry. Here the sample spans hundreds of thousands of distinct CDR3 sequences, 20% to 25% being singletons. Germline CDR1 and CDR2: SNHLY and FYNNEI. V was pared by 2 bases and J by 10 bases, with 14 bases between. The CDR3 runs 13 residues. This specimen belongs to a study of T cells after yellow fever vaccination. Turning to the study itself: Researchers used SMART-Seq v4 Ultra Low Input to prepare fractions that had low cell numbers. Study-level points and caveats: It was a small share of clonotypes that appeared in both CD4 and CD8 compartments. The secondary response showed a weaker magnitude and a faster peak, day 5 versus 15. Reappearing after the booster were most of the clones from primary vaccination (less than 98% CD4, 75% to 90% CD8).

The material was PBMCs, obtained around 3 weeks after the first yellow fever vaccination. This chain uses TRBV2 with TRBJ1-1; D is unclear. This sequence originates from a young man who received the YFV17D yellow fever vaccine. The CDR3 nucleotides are TGTGCCAGCAGTGAATCGCAGTCTTCATCAGCTTTCTTT. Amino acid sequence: CASSESQSSSAFF.